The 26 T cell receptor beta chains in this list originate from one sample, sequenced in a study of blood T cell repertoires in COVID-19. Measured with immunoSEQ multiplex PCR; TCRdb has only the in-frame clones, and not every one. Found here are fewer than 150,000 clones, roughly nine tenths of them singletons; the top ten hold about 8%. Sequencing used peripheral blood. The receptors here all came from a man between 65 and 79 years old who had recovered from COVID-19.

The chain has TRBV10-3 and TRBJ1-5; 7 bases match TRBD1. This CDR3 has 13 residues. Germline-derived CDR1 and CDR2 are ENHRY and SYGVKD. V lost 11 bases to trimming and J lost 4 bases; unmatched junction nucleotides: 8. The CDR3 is CAAQGNLNQPQHF. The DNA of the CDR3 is TGTGCCGCACAGGGGAATTTGAATCAGCCCCAGCATTTT.

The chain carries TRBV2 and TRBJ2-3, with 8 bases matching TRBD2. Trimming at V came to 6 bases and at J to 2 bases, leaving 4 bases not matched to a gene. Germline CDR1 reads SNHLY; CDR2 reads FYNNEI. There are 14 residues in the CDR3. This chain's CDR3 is CASRGLATTDTQYF. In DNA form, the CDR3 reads TGTGCCAGCAGAGGACTAGCCACCACAGATACGCAGTATTTT.

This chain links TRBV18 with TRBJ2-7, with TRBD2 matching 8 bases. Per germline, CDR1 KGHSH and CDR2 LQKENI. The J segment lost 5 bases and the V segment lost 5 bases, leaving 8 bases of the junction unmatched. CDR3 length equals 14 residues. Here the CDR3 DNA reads TGTGCCAGCTCAATCTCGGGGGGGGCGGACGAGCAGTACTTC. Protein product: CASSISGGADEQYF.

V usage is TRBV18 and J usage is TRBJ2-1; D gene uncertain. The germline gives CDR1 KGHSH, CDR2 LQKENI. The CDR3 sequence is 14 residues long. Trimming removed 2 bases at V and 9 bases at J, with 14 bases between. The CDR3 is CASSPYTDIGEQFF. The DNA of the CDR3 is TGTGCCAGCTCACCATACACTGACATCGGTGAGCAGTTCTTC.

The CDR3 spells CASAGWRASSQETQYF. CDR3 coding DNA: TGTGCCAGCGCTGGGTGGAGGGCCTCATCACAAGAGACCCAGTACTTC. V and J are TRBV11-2 and TRBJ2-5; a weak D match, TRBD2 (6 bases). Germline CDR1 SGHAT, CDR2 FQNNGV. With 8 bases removed from V and 2 bases from J, the gap between germline ends came to 21 bases. The CDR3 spans 16 residues.

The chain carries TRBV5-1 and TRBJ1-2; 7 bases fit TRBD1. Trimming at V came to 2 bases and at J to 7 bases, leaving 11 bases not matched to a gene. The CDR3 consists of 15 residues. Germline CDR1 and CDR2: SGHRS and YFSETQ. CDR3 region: CASSLTGDSRGGYTF. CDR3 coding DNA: TGCGCCAGCAGCTTAACAGGGGACTCTCGAGGTGGCTACACCTTC.

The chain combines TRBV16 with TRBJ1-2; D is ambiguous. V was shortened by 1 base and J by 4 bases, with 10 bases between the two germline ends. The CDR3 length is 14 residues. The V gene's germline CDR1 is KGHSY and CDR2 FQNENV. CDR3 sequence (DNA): TGTGCCAGCAGCCAATGGAGGGTTTCCTATGGCTACACCTTC. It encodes CASSQWRVSYGYTF.

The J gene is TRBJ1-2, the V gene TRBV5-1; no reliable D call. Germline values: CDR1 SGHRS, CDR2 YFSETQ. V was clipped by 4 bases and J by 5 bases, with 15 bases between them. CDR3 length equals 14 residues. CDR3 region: CASSLTNGQYGYTF. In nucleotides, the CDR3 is TGCGCCAGCAGCCTGACTAACGGGCAATATGGCTACACCTTC.

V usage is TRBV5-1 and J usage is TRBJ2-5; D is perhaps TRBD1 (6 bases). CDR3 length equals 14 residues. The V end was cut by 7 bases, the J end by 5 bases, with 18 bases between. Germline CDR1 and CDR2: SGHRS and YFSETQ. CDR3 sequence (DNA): TGCGCCAGCGCTATCCAGGGGTTCGGGGAGACCCAGTACTTC. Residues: CASAIQGFGETQYF.

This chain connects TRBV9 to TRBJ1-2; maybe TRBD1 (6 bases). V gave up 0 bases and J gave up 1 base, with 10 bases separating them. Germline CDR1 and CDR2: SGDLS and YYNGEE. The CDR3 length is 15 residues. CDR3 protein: CASSVARTDNYGYTF. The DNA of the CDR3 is TGTGCCAGCAGCGTAGCCAGGACAGATAACTATGGCTACACCTTC.

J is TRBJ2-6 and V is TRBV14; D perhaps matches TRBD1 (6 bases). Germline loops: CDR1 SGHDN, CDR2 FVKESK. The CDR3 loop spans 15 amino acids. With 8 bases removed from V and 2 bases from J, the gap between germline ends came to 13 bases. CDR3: CASSSHRAGANVLTF. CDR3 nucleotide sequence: TGTGCCAGCTCAAGTCACAGGGCTGGGGCCAACGTCCTGACTTTC.

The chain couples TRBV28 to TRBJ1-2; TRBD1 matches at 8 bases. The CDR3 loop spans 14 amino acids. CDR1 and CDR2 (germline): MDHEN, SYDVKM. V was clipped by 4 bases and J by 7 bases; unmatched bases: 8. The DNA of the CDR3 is TGTGCCAGCAGTTCGAATGGACAGGGCCGTGGCTACACCTTC. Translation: CASSSNGQGRGYTF.

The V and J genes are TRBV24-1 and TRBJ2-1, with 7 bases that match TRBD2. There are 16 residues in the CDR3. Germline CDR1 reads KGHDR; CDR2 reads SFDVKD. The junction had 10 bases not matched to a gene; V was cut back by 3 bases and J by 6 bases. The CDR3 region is CATSDRELERGNEQFF. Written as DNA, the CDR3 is TGTGCCACCAGTGATCGCGAACTTGAGCGGGGCAATGAGCAGTTCTTC.

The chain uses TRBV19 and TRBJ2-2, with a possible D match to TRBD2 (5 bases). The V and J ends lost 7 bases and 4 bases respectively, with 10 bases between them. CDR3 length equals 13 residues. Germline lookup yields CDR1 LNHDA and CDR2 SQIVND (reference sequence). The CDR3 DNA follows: TGTGCCAGTACGGAGCGGAGCACCGGGGAGCTGTTTTTT. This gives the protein CASTERSTGELFF.

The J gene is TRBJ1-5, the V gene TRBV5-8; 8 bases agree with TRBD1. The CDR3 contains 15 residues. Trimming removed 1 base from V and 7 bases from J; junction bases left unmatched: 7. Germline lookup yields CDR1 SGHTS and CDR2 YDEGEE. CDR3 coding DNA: TGTGCCAGCAGCTTGTCAGGGGGCGCGTACCAGCCCCAGCATTTT. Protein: CASSLSGGAYQPQHF.

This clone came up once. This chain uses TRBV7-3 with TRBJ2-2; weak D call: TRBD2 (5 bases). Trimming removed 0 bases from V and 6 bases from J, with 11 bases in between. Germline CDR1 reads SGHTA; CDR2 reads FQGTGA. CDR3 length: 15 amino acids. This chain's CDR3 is CASSLTSGGAGELFF. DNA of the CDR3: TGTGCCAGCAGCTTAACATCCGGAGGTGCCGGGGAGCTGTTTTTT.

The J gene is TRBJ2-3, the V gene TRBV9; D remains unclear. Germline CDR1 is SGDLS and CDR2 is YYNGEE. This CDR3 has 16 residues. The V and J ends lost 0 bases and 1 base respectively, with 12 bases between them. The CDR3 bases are TGTGCCAGCAGCGTAGAAGGAGATCCCCGCACAGATACGCAGTATTTT. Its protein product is CASSVEGDPRTDTQYF.

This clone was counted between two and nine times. Written as DNA, the CDR3 is TGTGCCACCAACAGGGGAGGAGATCAGCCCCAGCATTTT. It codes for CATNRGGDQPQHF. V is TRBV24-1 and J is TRBJ1-5; 7 bases map to TRBD1. The CDR3 extends over 13 amino acids. Germline CDR1 KGHDR, CDR2 SFDVKD. V shed 8 bases and J 5 bases; nucleotides not matched to a gene: 5.

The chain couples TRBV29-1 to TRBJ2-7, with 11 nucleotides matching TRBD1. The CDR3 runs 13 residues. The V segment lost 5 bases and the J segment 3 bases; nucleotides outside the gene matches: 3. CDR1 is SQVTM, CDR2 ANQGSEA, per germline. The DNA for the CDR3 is TGCAGCGTTAGGGGACAGGGGGGCTACGAGCAGTACTTC. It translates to CSVRGQGGYEQYF.

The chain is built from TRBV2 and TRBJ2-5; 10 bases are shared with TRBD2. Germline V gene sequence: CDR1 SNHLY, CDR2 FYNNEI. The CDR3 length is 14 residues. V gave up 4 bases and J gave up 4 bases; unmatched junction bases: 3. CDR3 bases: TGTGCCAGCAGTGCTCGGACTAGCGGAGAGACCCAGTACTTC. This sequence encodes CASSARTSGETQYF.

The CDR3 sequence: CASSQSLGSGANVLTF. The CDR3 coding sequence is TGCGCCAGCAGCCAATCTCTCGGCTCTGGGGCCAACGTCCTGACTTTC. The V call is TRBV4-1, the J call TRBJ2-6; the D is unclear. V was pared by 2 bases and J by 0 bases, with 8 bases between. Per germline, CDR1 MGHRA and CDR2 YSYEKL. This CDR3 region has 16 residues.

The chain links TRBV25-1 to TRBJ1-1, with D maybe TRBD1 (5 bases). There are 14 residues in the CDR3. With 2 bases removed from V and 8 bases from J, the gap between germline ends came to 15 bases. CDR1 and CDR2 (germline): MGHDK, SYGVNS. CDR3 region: CASSETGRVGEAFF. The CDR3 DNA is TGTGCCAGCAGTGAAACAGGACGAGTGGGCGAAGCTTTCTTT.

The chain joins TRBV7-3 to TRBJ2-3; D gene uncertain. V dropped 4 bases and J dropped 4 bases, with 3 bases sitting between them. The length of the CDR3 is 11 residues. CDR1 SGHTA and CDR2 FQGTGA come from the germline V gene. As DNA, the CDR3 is TGTGCCAGCAGCTCAGCAGATACGCAGTATTTT. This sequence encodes CASSSADTQYF.

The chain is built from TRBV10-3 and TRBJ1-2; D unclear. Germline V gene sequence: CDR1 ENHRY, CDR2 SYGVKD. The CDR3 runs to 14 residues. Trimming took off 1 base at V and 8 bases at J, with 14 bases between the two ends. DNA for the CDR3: TGTGCCATCAGTGAGTGGCAGACCCTAGGAGGCTACACCTTC. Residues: CAISEWQTLGGYTF.

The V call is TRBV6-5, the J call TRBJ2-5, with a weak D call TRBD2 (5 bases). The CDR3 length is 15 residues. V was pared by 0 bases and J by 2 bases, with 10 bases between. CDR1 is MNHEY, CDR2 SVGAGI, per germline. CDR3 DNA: TGTGCCAGCAGTTACTCAGGACTCGCGCAAGAGACCCAGTACTTC. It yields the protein CASSYSGLAQETQYF.

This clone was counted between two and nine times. CDR3 in amino acids: CASSQANGGNTIYF. The CDR3 DNA reads TGTGCCAGCAGCCAGGCAAATGGAGGAAACACCATATATTTT. The chain has TRBV11-2 and TRBJ1-3; D not certain. The CDR3 has 14 amino acids. CDR1 is SGHAT and CDR2 is FQNNGV in the germline V gene. Trimming removed 5 bases from V and 4 bases from J, with 12 bases in between. Looking up the rest from reference TRBV11-2 and TRBJ1-3 gives the full variable domain: EAGVAQSPRYKIIEKRQSVAFWCNPISGHATLYWYQQILGQGPKLLIQFQNNGVVDDSQLPKDRFSAERLKGVDSTLKIQPAKLEDSAVYLCASSQANGGNTIYFGEGSWLTVV.